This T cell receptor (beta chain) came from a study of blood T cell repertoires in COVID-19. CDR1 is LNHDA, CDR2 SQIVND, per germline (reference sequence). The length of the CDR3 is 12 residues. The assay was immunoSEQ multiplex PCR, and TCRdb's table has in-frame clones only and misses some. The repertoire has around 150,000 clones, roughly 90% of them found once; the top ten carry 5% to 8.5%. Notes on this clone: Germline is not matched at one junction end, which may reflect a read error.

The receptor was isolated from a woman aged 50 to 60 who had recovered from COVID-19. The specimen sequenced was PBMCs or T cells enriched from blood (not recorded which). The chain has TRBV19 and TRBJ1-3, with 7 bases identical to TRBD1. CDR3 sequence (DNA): TGTGCCAGTAGTTTAGACAGGGCGGCCATATATTTT. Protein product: CASSLDRAAIYF.